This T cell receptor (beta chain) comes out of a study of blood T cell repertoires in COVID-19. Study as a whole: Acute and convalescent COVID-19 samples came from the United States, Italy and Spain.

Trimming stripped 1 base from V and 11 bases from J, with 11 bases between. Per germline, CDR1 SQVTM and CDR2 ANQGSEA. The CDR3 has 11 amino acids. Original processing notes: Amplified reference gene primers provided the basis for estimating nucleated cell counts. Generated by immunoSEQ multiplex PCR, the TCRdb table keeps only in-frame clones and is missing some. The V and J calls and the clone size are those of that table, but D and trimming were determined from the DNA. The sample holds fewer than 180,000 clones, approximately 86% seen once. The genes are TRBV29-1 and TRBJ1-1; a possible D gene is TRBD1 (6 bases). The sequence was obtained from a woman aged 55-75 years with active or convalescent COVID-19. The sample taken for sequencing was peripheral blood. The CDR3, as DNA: TGCAGCGTTGAAGTTGGGGGCACGGCTTTCTTT. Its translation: CSVEVGGTAFF.